A selection of T cell receptor beta chains follows, all from one sample in a study of T cell responses to AZD1222 COVID-19 vaccine. Assay: immunoSEQ multiplex PCR; the TCRdb copy retains only in-frame clones and omits some. The sample contains about 92,000 clones, 85% to 90% of which appear only once. This specimen consisted of peripheral blood, obtained on day 0 of AZD1222 vaccination. These receptors originate from an adult in good health. The conserved cysteine and the conserved F or W are not part of the CDR3 here.

v_gene	len	j_gene	CDR3aa
TRBV5-5	11	TRBJ1-2	ASSSRGFYGYT
TRBV5-4	13	TRBJ1-1	ASSWRQGVYTEAF
TRBV5-4	13	TRBJ2-4	ASRTDPLAKNIQY
TRBV11-3	12	TRBJ2-7	ASSLDGAGSEQY
TRBV15	14	TRBJ1-3	ATSREIARAGNTIY
TRBV5-1	14	TRBJ1-3	ASSLSETYSGNTIY
TRBV11-2	13	TRBJ1-4	ASSLISGSGEKLF
TRBV3-1/TRBV3-2	12	TRBJ1-1	ASRRQDRNTEAF
TRBV30	11	TRBJ2-7	AWSRRGGSEQY
TRBV28	12	TRBJ1-5	ASRPGRINQPQH
TRBV19	12	TRBJ1-1	ASSIRARETEAF
TRBV28	13	TRBJ2-7	ASSLLFRPPYEQY
TRBV5-6	11	TRBJ2-7	ASSTYGTREQY
TRBV6-1	12	TRBJ2-6	ASSTGSGANVLT
TRBV5-1	13	TRBJ1-2	ASSPGGGEVSGYT
TRBV7-3	10	TRBJ1-6	ASSLGNSPLH
TRBV30	13	TRBJ1-5	AWSLTHRGNQPQH
TRBV3-1/TRBV3-2	13	TRBJ2-5	ASSQGTGFQETQY
TRBV6-4	11	TRBJ1-2	ASSARQGEGYT
TRBV28	10	TRBJ1-2	ASRTGAHGYT
TRBV5-1	14	TRBJ2-7	ASSSTIAGVAYEQY
TRBV5-1	12	TRBJ2-3	ASSTSGGGDTQY
TRBV7-9	13	TRBJ1-6	ASSSGGAGNSPLH
TRBV3-1/TRBV3-2	10	TRBJ2-7	ASSQDFYEQY
TRBV5-8	13	TRBJ2-7	ASSPSGTGGEQTY
TRBV24-1	13	TRBJ1-4	ATSDLPQLNEKLF
TRBV28	16	TRBJ1-5	ASRPGTGFIDSNQPQH
TRBV7-9	12	TRBJ1-1	ASGEGSMNTEAF
TRBV5-5	10	TRBJ2-7	ASSLEGYEQY
TRBV5-4	12	TRBJ2-5	ASSSRGVPETQY
TRBV12-3/TRBV12-4	9	TRBJ2-3	ASSLEDTQY
TRBV7-3	13	TRBJ2-1	ASSLTSVVDNEQF
TRBV19	11	TRBJ2-7	ASSKTGTYEQY
TRBV3-1/TRBV3-2	11	TRBJ1-1	ASLDRGTTEAF
TRBV29-1	11	TRBJ1-2	SVGAGLNYGYT
TRBV3-1/TRBV3-2	11	TRBJ1-1	ASSQGPNTEAF
TRBV28	14	TRBJ2-7	ASSPGGTGASYEQY
TRBV7-2	13	TRBJ1-5	ASSTGQGAKQPQH
TRBV5-4	13	TRBJ1-4	ASSLRDREVEKLF
TRBV19	13	TRBJ2-3	ASRTGTSGGDTQY
TRBV7-9	15	TRBJ2-5	ASLKGRGGSSGETQY
TRBV7-9	12	TRBJ1-2	ASSLEGAYFGYT
TRBV14	10	TRBJ2-7	ASKGPRYEQY
TRBV27	19	TRBJ2-3	ASSLGLAEWGNPTFTDTQY
TRBV19	12	TRBJ1-3	ASTPQDGGNTIY